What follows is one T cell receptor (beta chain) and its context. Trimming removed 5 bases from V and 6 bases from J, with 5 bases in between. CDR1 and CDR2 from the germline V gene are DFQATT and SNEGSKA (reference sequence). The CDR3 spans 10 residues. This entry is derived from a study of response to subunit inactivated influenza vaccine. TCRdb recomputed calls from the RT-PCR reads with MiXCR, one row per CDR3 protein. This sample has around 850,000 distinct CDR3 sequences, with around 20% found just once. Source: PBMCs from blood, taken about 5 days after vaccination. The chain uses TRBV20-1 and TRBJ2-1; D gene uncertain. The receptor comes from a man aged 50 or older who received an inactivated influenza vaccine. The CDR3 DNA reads TGCAGTGCTCTCGTCAATGAGCAGTTCTTC. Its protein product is CSALVNEQFF.